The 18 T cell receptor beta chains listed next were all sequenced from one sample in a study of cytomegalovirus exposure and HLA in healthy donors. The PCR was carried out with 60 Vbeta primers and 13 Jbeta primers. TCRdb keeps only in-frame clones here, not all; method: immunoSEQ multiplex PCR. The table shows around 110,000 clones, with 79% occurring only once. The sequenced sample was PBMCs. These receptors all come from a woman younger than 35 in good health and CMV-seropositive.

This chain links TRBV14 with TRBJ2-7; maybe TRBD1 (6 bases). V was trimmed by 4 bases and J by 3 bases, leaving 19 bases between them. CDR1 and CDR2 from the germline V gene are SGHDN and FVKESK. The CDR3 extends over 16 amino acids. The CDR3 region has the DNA TGTGCCAGCAGCCCCCGCAGGGGCCGGGCCGTCTACGAGCAGTACTTC. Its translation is CASSPRRGRAVYEQYF. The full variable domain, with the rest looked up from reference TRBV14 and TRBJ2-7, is EAGVTQFPSHSVIEKGQTVTLRCDPISGHDNLYWYRRVMGKEIKFLLHFVKESKQDESGMPNNRFLAERTGGTYSTLKVQPAELEDSGVYFCASSPRRGRAVYEQYFGPGTRLTVT.

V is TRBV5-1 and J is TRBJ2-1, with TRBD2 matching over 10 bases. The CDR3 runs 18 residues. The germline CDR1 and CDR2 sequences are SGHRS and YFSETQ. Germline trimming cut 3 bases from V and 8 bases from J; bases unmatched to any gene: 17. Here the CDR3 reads CASSSSLAGGSSEDEQFF. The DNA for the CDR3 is TGCGCCAGCAGCTCGTCGTTAGCGGGAGGTTCCTCTGAAGATGAGCAGTTCTTC.

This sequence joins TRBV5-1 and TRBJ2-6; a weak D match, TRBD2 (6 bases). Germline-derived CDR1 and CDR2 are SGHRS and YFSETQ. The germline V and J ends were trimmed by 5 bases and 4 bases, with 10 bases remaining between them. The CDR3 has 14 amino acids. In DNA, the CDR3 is TGCGCCAGCAGAAGGAGGGAAGGGGCCAACGTCCTGACTTTC. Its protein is CASRRREGANVLTF.

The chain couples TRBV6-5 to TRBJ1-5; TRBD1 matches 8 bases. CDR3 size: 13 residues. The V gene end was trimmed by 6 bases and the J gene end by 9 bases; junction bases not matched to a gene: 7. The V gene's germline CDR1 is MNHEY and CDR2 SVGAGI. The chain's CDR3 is CASSWTGRRPQHF. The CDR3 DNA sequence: TGTGCCAGCAGCTGGACAGGGCGTAGGCCCCAGCATTTT.

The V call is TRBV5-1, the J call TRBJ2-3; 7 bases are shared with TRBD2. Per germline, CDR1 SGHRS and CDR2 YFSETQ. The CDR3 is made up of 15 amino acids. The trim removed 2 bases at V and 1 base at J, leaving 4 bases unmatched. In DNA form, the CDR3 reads TGCGCCAGCAGCTTAGCGGGAACGGGCACAGATACGCAGTATTTT. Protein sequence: CASSLAGTGTDTQYF.

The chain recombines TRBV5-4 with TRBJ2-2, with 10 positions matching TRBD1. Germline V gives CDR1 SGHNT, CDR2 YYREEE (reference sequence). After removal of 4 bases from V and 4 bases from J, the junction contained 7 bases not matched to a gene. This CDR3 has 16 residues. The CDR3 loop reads CASSLPGTGATGELFF. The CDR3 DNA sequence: TGTGCCAGCAGCCTACCCGGGACAGGGGCCACCGGGGAGCTGTTTTTT.

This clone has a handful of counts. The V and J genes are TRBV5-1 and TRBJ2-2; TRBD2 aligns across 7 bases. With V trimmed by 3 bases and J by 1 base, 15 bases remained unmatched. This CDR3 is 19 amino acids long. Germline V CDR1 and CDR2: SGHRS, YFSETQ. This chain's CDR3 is CASSWGGVADIKNTGELFF. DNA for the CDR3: TGCGCCAGCAGCTGGGGAGGGGTAGCGGACATAAAGAACACCGGGGAGCTGTTTTTT. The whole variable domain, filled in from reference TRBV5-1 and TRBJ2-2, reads KAGVTQTPRYLIKTRGQQVTLSCSPISGHRSVSWYQQTPGQGLQFLFEYFSETQRNKGNFPGRFSGRQFSNSRSEMNVSTLELGDSALYLCASSWGGVADIKNTGELFFGEGSRLTVL.

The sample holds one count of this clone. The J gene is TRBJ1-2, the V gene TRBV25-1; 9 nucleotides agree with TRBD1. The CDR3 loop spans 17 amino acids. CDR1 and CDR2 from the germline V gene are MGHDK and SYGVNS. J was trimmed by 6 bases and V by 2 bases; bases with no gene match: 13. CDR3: CASSEGGTGPALNGYTF. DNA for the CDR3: TGTGCCAGCAGTGAAGGGGGGACAGGGCCAGCCCTAAATGGCTACACCTTC.

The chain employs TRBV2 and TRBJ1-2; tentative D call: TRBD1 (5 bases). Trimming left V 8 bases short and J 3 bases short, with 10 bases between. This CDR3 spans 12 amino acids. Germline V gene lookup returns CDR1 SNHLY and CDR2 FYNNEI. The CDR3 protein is CASLPGDYGYTF. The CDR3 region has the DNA TGTGCCAGCCTCCCGGGGGACTATGGCTACACCTTC.

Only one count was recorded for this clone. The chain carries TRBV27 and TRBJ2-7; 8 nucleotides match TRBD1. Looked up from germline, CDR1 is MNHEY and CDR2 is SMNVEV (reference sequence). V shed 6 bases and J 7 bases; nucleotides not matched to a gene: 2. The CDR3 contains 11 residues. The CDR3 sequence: CASRTGEEQYF. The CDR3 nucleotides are TGTGCCAGCAGGACAGGGGAAGAGCAGTACTTC.

CDR3 sequence (DNA): TGTGCCAGCAGCCCCCGTTCCTTATTTCGTGAAAAACTGTTTTTT. Translated, it gives CASSPRSLFREKLFF. This chain joins TRBV7-9 and TRBJ1-4; D not resolved. The CDR3 sequence is 15 residues long. V lost 5 bases to trimming and J lost 7 bases, with 17 bases between them. The germline V gene has CDR1 SEHNR and CDR2 FQNEAQ (reference sequence).

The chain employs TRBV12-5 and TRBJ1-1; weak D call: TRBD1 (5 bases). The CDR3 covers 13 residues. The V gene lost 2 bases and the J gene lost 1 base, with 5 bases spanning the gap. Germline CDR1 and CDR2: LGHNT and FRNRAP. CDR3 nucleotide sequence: TGTGCTAGTGGTTTGACAGGGAACACTGAAGCTTTCTTT. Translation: CASGLTGNTEAFF.

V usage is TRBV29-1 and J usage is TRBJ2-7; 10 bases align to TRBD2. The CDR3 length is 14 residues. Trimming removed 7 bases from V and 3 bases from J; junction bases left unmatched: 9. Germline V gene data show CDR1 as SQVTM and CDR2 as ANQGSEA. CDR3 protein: CSGTSGLLYYEQYF. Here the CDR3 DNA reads TGCAGCGGGACTAGCGGTCTCCTATACTACGAGCAGTACTTC.

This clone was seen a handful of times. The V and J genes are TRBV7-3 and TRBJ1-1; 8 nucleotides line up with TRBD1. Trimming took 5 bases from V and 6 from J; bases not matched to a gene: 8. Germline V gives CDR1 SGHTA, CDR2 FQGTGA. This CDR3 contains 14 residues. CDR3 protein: CASSKTGVRAEAFF. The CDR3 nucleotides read TGTGCCAGCAGCAAGACAGGGGTTCGGGCTGAAGCTTTCTTT.

The DNA for the CDR3 is TGTGCCAGCAGTTACCTAAGCGCCAGCACCGGGGAGCTGTTTTTT. Amino acids: CASSYLSASTGELFF. This sequence joins TRBV6-5 and TRBJ2-2; D uncertain. Per the germline V gene, CDR1 is MNHEY and CDR2 is SVGAGI. Trimming left V 2 bases short and J 4 bases short, with 11 bases between. CDR3 length: 15 residues.

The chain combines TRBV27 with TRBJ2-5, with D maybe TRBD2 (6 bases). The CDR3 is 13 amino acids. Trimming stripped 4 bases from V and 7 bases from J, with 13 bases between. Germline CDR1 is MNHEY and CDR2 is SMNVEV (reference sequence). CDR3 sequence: CASSWDRGWTQYF. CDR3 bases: TGTGCCAGCAGTTGGGACCGGGGGTGGACCCAGTACTTC.

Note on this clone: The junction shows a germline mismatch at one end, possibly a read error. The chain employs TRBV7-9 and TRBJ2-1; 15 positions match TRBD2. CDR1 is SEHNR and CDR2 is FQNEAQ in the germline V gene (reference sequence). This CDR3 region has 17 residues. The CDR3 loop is CSSSTRTSGRAHNEQFF. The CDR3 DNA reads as TGTTCCAGCAGCACTCGGACTAGCGGGAGGGCCCACAATGAGCAGTTCTTC.

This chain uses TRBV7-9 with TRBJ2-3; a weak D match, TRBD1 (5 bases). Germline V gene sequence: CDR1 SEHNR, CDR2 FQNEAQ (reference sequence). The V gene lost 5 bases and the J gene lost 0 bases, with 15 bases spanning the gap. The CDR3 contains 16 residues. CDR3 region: CASSRVRGSSTDTQYF. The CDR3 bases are TGTGCCAGCAGCCGAGTTAGGGGCTCTAGCACAGATACGCAGTATTTT.